This T cell receptor (beta chain) came from a study of CD8 T cells in ankylosing spondylitis. General observations from the study: Both synovial fluid and blood in reactive arthritis had previously been reported to carry some motif variants. Among TCR beta sequences, a motif of several highly homologous variants appeared characteristic of ankylosing spondylitis blood. The disease-linked clones had a CD8+ phenotype and low blood frequencies.

TCR beta libraries were made by quantitative 5'-RACE with molecular barcodes. TCRdb re-derived calls from the 5' RACE reads in MiXCR, one entry per CDR3 protein. The data contain about 250,000 distinct CDR3 sequences, under 12% of them singletons. This clonotype was seen ten or more times. Its cognate antigen is unknown. With 5 bases removed from V and 1 base from J, the gap between germline ends came to 14 bases. The CDR3 extends over 15 amino acids. V usage is TRBV12-3 or TRBV12-4 and J usage is TRBJ1-1; maybe TRBD1 (6 bases). This TCR was sampled from a male donor with ankylosing spondylitis or in good health (not recorded which). The specimen sequenced was blood, either unsorted or a sorted T cell fraction (not recorded which). Here the CDR3 DNA reads TGTGCCAGCAGTCTCACCGGGACATCGAACACTGAAGCTTTCTTT. This sequence encodes CASSLTGTSNTEAFF.